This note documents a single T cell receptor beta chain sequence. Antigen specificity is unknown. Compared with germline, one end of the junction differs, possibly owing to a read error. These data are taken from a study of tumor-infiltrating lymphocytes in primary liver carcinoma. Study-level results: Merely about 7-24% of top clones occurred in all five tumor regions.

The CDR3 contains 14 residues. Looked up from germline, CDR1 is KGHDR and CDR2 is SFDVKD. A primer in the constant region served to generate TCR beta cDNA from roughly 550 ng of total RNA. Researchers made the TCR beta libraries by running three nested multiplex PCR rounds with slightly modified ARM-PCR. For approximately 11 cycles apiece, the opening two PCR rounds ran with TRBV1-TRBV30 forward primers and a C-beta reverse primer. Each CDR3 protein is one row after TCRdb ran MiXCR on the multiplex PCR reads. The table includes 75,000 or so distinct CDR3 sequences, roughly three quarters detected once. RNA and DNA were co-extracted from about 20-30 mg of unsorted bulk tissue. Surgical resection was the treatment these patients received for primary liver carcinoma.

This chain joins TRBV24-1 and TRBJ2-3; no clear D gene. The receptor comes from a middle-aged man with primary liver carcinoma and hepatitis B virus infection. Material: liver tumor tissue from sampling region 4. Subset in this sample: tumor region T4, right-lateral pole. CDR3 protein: CATSPSLSTYTQYF. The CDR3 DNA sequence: TGTGCCACCAGTCCTTCCCTTAGCACATATACGCAGTATTTT.